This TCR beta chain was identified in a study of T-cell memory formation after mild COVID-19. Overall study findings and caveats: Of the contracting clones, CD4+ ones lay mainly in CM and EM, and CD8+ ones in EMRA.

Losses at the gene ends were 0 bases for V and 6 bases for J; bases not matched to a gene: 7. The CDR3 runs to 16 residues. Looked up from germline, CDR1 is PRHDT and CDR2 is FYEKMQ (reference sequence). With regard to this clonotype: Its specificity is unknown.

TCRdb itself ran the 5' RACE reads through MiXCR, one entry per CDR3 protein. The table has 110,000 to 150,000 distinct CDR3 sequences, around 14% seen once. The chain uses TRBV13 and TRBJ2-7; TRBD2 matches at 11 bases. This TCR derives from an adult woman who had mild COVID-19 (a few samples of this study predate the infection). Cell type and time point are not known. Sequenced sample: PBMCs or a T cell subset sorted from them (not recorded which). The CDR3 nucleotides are TGTGCCAGCAGCTTAGGGTCTAGCGGGAGGTCCGGCGAGCAGTACTTC. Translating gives CASSLGSSGRSGEQYF.